This T cell receptor (beta chain) was identified during a study of blood T cell repertoires in COVID-19. About the research overall: From T cells, B-cell-depleted T cells, or PBMCs came the material, which was cDNA or gDNA.

Original analysis: Amplification of reference gene primers was used by the study to estimate nucleated cell counts. TCRdb's copy holds only in-frame clones and misses some; the assay was immunoSEQ multiplex PCR. That table gives V, J and clone size, and the DNA gave D and trimming. The sample gives about 250,000 clones, roughly nine tenths of which show up once; 3.5% to 5.5% is in the top ten. CDR3 length equals 15 residues. V lost 0 bases and J 3 bases, leaving 12 bases between the germline ends. CDR1 is LGHNA and CDR2 is YNFKEQ in the germline V gene. The chain couples TRBV4-2 to TRBJ2-7, with D uncertain. The receptor comes from a woman aged 40 to 49 who had recovered from COVID-19. The sequenced sample was peripheral blood. Here the CDR3 reads CASSQEESRGYEQYF. The CDR3 DNA is TGTGCCAGCAGCCAAGAGGAATCGCGCGGCTACGAGCAGTACTTC.